This T cell receptor (beta chain) was sequenced in a study of T cell changes during pregnancy in multiple sclerosis. The V gene lost 4 bases and the J gene lost 6 bases, with 12 bases spanning the gap. The CDR3 covers 14 residues. Germline V gene lookup returns CDR1 SGHDN and CDR2 FVKESK. Profiled with immunoSEQ multiplex PCR; TCRdb holds only in-frame clones, not every one. The sample holds about 110,000 clones, roughly 92% seen once. This specimen was peripheral blood, taken in the third trimester of pregnancy. The genes are TRBV14 and TRBJ2-2; the D gene is possibly TRBD1 (6 bases). This clonotype was obtained from a female donor with multiple sclerosis, enrolled in a pregnancy study. The CDR3 DNA sequence: TGTGCCAGCAGCCGCAGGGGAAGTTCCGGGGAGCTGTTTTTT. This codes for CASSRRGSSGELFF. The whole variable domain, remainder taken from reference TRBV14 and TRBJ2-2, is EAGVTQFPSHSVIEKGQTVTLRCDPISGHDNLYWYRRVMGKEIKFLLHFVKESKQDESGMPNNRFLAERTGGTYSTLKVQPAELEDSGVYFCASSRRGSSGELFFGEGSRLTVL.